This T cell receptor (beta chain) was found in a study of blood T cell repertoires in COVID-19. CDR1 is MNHNY, CDR2 SVGAGI, per germline (reference sequence). J lost 1 base, V lost 2 bases, and 5 bases had no gene match. The CDR3 is 15 residues long. The repertoire was sequenced with immunoSEQ multiplex PCR; TCRdb's copy has only in-frame clones and lacks some. This sample yields about 100,000 clones, of which more than 70% are seen a single time; 15% to 20% belongs to the top ten. The genes are TRBV6-6 and TRBJ2-7, with 7 positions matching TRBD2. The material sequenced was peripheral blood. This TCR was recovered from a human donor in a cohort sampled during active COVID-19. The CDR3 is CASSYGGGQSYEQYF. The CDR3 bases are TGTGCCAGCAGTTACGGGGGAGGGCAATCCTACGAGCAGTACTTC.